This entry concerns a single T cell receptor beta chain. Its antigen is unknown. No base quality information exists; no much larger clone differs at one position. Measured from the cysteine to the phenylalanine, the CDR3 is 14 residues long. CDR3 DNA only is kept here, 42 bases in frame from base 1. For CDR1 and CDR2, the germline V gene lists SGHRS and YFSETQ. Trimming removed 2 bases from V and 6 bases from J, leaving 15 bases between the germline ends. The data are from a study of immune evolution from preneoplasia to lung adenocarcinoma (dated by TCRdb to 2020 to 2022). As for the study more broadly: No AAH lesions showed HLA loss of heterozygosity, compared with roughly 7% of AIS, approximately 15% of MIA and about a third of ADC lesions. Immune contexture across lung adenocarcinoma precursors and invasive adenocarcinoma was profiled using immune gene expression, TCR sequencing and multiplex immunofluorescence. Resected precursor lesions (AAH, AIS, MIA) and invasive adenocarcinomas were compared with paired morphologically normal lung tissue. The sample size depended on which specimens were available, not on a prior power calculation. The immune data were integrated with whole exome sequencing and methylation data obtained from the same cohort of nodules. In total, the cohort included under 60 patients with pulmonary nodules, all of whom underwent surgical resection. A total of about 56 patients contributed TCR sequencing data. According to the study, around 100 samples were used for TCR sequencing. Class I HLA alleles were inferred from exome data with POLYSOLVER, and allele-specific HLA loss was detected with LOHHLA. Overall study results and their limits: Normal lung showed the highest clonality, whereas later-stage lesions appeared to have higher T cell density and diversity but lower clonality. The highest top T cell clone frequencies were observed in normal lung, and a progressive decrease in top T cell clone frequencies appeared to occur from AAH through AIS, MIA and invasive adenocarcinoma. T cell clonality was highest in KRAS-mutant nodules compared with EGFR-mutant or double wild-type lesions. The findings were based on association rather than direct causation, and larger cohorts with long-term follow-up and longitudinal biopsies were deemed needed. All patients were from Japan and China, so applicability to Western populations was uncertain.

TCR beta CDR3 regions were sequenced from DNA using the immunoSEQ hsTCRbeta Kit. The authors' analysis ran thus. The ImmunoSEQ Analyzer was used to analyse the TCR sequencing data. T cell clonality was defined as 1 minus Pielou's evenness, as computed on productive rearrangements. The inverse Simpson index, applied to productive templates, was used to measure T cell diversity. T cell density was defined as TCR beta template counts normalized to usable DNA, with usable DNA estimated by amplifying and sequencing housekeeping genes. TCR metrics were compared across histologic stages using two-sided Kruskal-Wallis tests. TCRdb holds this immuneACCESS table with in-frame rearrangements only. Some clones are missing; in checked studies, unresolved V genes explain under half, and the rest has no known cause. V and J calls and clone size are given by that table; D and trimming were obtained from the DNA. This sample comprises thousands of clones, approximately 79% of them detected only once. 3% to 4.5% of the sample is held by the ten biggest clonotypes.

The patients had resection in Japan or China between about 2013 and 2018. Two lung cancer pathologists independently reviewed H&E slides to confirm the histologic diagnosis of every case. Macro-dissection after pathologic assessment enriched premalignant or tumor cells for nucleic acid extraction. FFPE tissue was used for DNA isolation with the AllPrep DNA/RNA FFPE Kit. The V gene is TRBV5-1 and the J gene is TRBJ2-7; TRBD1 is a possible D gene, resting on 5 matching bases. The sample comprised FFPE invasive lung adenocarcinoma tissue. The cell subset or site label, read with the paper, signifies: frankly invasive lung adenocarcinoma (ADC). The sequence was obtained from a person between 55 and 69 years old with lung adenocarcinoma. The CDR3 has the sequence CASSLVQAAGEQYF. The sequenced DNA is TGCGCCAGCAGCTTAGTACAGGCCGCTGGCGAGCAGTACTTC.